The T cell receptor beta chain described here comes from a study of graft-versus-host responses after intestinal transplantation. Germline V CDR1 and CDR2: SGHAT, FQDESV (reference sequence). The length of the CDR3 is 15 residues. With 3 bases removed from V and 2 bases from J, the gap between germline ends came to 14 bases. Sequencing was performed with immunoSEQ multiplex PCR; in TCRdb, only in-frame clones are kept and a portion is missing. The sample records approximately 100,000 clones, about 90% being singletons. Points on this clone: The antigen remains undetermined.

This chain uses TRBV11-1 with TRBJ2-7, with a tentative D call TRBD2 (7 bases). The starting material was unstimulated CD4+ T cells sorted from spleen or lymph node cells, obtained before intestinal transplant. This TCR was recovered from a human donor who received an intestinal transplant. As DNA, the CDR3 is TGTGCCAGCAGCTTCGTCGCGGGGGCTGCCTACGAGCAGTACTTC. Amino acids: CASSFVAGAAYEQYF.